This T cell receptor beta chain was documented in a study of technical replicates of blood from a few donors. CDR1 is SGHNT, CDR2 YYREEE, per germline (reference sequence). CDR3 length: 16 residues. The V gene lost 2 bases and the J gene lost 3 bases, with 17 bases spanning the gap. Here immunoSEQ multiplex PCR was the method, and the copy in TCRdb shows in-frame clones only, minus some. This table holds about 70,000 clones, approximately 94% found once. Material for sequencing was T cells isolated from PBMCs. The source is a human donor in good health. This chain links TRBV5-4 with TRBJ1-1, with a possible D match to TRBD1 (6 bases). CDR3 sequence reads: CASSFPAGAGDTEAFF. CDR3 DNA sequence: TGTGCCAGCAGCTTCCCCGCAGGGGCCGGGGACACTGAAGCTTTCTTT.